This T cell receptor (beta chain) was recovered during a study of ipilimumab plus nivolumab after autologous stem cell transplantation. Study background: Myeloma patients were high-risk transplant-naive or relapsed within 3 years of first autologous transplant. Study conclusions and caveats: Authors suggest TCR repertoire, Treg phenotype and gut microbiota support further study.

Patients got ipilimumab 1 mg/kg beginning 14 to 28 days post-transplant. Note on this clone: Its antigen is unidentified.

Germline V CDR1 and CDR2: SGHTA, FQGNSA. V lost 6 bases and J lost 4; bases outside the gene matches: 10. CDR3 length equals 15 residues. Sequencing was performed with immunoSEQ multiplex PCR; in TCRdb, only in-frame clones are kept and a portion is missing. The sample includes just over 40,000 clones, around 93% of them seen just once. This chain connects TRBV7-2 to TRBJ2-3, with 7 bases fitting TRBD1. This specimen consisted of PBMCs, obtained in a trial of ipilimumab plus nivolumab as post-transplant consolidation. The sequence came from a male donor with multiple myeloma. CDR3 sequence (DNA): TGTGCCAGCAGTCCCAAAGGGGGCGGCTCAGATACGCAGTATTTT. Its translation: CASSPKGGGSDTQYF.